The T cell receptor beta chain under discussion was sequenced for a study of monozygotic twins with inflammatory bowel disease. From the 5' RACE reads, TCRdb lists one entry per CDR3 protein and no DNA. The clone table shows 80,000 or so distinct CDR3 sequences, with the ten largest holding around 7%. The length of the CDR3 is 15 residues. In germline, CDR1 is SGHRS, CDR2 YFSETQ. The chain recombines TRBV5-1 with TRBJ2-5; without DNA, the TCRdb call of TRBD1 cannot be checked. Sequenced: blood. This TCR was sampled from a human donor with ulcerative colitis or Crohn's disease, or a healthy co-twin of an affected twin (not recorded which). CDR3 in amino acids: CASSLVGTGQETQYF.